The source of this TCR beta chain is a study of blood T cell repertoires in COVID-19. Looking at the study overall: There were acute and convalescent COVID-19 samples, and they came from the United States, Italy and Spain.

The CDR3 runs 12 residues. Only a few counts were recorded for this clone. Original handling: Estimates of nucleated cell counts were drawn from the amplification of reference gene primers. Produced via immunoSEQ multiplex PCR; TCRdb's table is partial and in-frame only. The V and J calls and the clone size are those of that table, but D and trimming were determined from the DNA. The repertoire includes just over 300,000 clones, about 90% of them detected once, and roughly 2.3% sits in the top ten. The sequence came from a man between 18 and 35 years old with active or convalescent COVID-19. This rearrangement joins TRBV12-2 to TRBJ2-5; TRBD2, the table's D call, lacks a check against the DNA. TRBV12-2 is assigned pseudogene status. The sample was peripheral blood. The CDR3 loop is CASRPEVETQYF. For the CDR3, the DNA is TGTGCAAGTCGCCCAGAGGTAGAGACCCAGTACTTC.